The clone carrying this TCR beta chain showed up many times. No antigen is known for it. V lost 3 bases, J lost 0 bases, and 10 bases stayed unmatched. The CDR3 sequence is 19 residues long. In germline, CDR1 is SGDLS, CDR2 YYNGEE. Sample-barcoded 5' priming and a J-beta primer mix drove a second PCR of roughly 7 to 11 cycles. Each CDR3 protein gets one entry after TCRdb re-called the 5' RACE reads with MiXCR. The top ten clones hold about 14% of a sample with about 670,000 distinct CDR3 sequences, about 50% of them seen once. This entry comes from a study of blood T cells in healthy people across ages. Study observations and caveats: Naive and antigen-experienced cells were not separated, limiting conclusive comparison. Estimates based on one million T cells were treated as lower bounds.

Staff drew about 10 milliliters of peripheral blood from each donor. Source material: blood. The V and J genes are TRBV9 and TRBJ2-2; TRBD2 matches at 11 bases. This sequence was found in an elderly woman in good health. The DNA of the CDR3 is TGTGCCAGCAGCGGTTTGGGGGGGACTAGCGGACCGAACACCGGGGAGCTGTTTTTT. This gives the protein CASSGLGGTSGPNTGELFF.